Listed below are T cell receptor beta chains from one sample, sequenced in a study of T cells in Graves' hyperthyroidism and ophthalmopathy. Each CDR3 protein gets one entry after TCRdb re-called the multiplex PCR reads with MiXCR. The sample records around 440,000 distinct CDR3 sequences, approximately 14% being singletons. Material for sequencing was blood. All receptors derive from a woman between 18 and 30 years old with Graves' hyperthyroidism. The CDR3 runs from the conserved cysteine through the conserved F or W. D genes are given only for firm matches. Only part of the rows carry a size: once, few, many, or a class if the clone is expanded.

J: TRBJ2-3; V: TRBV7-9; size: many; D: NA; length: 12; DNA: TGTGCCAGCAGCTCCCAAGCAGATACGCAGTATTTT; CDR3: CASSSQADTQYF
J: TRBJ2-1; V: TRBV20-1; size: many; D: TRBD2; length: 17; DNA: TGCAGTGCTAGAGATGAGGGAGGGATCCTCATTGCGAATGAGCAGTTCTTC; CDR3: CSARDEGGILIANEQFF
J: TRBJ2-5; V: TRBV4-2; size: many; D: NA; length: 16; DNA: TGTGCCAGCAGCCAAGATGCTGCTGGAATCCAAGAGACCCAGTACTTC; CDR3: CASSQDAAGIQETQYF
J: TRBJ1-5; V: TRBV28; size: NA; D: NA; length: 15; DNA: TGTGCCAGCACCCAGTCGACAGCGGGCAATCAGCCCCAGCATTTT; CDR3: CASTQSTAGNQPQHF
J: TRBJ2-5; V: TRBV12-3/TRBV12-4; size: NA; D: NA; length: 13; DNA: TGTGCCAGCACCCCAACCGGGGATGAGACCCAGTACTTC; CDR3: CASTPTGDETQYF
J: TRBJ2-7; V: TRBV6-1; size: many; D: NA; length: 13; DNA: TGTGCCAGCAGTTCGGGGACTTCCTACGAGCAGTACTTC; CDR3: CASSSGTSYEQYF
J: TRBJ2-3; V: TRBV3-1; size: many; D: TRBD2; length: 16; DNA: TGTGCCAGCAGCCAAGTCGGACTAGCGGGGGGAGATACGCAGTATTTT; CDR3: CASSQVGLAGGDTQYF
J: TRBJ1-5; V: TRBV3-1; size: many; D: NA; length: 15; DNA: TGTGCCAGCAGCCAATCAATGGGCCAGGATCAGCCCCAGCATTTT; CDR3: CASSQSMGQDQPQHF
J: TRBJ1-6; V: TRBV7-2; size: many; D: NA; length: 14; DNA: TGTGCCAGCAGCCCGTGGGCCTATAATTCACCCCTCCACTTT; CDR3: CASSPWAYNSPLHF
J: TRBJ2-7; V: TRBV3-1; size: many; D: TRBD2; length: 15; DNA: TGTGCCAGCAGCCAAGCTAGCGGGCTCACCTACGAGCAGTACTTC; CDR3: CASSQASGLTYEQYF
J: TRBJ2-7; V: TRBV19; size: few; D: NA; length: 15; DNA: TGTGCCAGTAGGGAACGGCCCTTTAAGGTCTCCGAGCAGTACTTC; CDR3: CASRERPFKVSEQYF
J: TRBJ1-1; V: TRBV29-1; size: many; D: NA; length: 12; DNA: TGCAGCGCCACGGACGGGTACACTGAAGCTTTCTTT; CDR3: CSATDGYTEAFF
J: TRBJ2-7; V: TRBV20-1; size: many; D: TRBD2; length: 15; DNA: TGCAGTGCTAGAGCGGAGCGGGAGGGCCTAAACGAGCAGTACTTC; CDR3: CSARAEREGLNEQYF
J: TRBJ2-7; V: TRBV18; size: NA; D: TRBD1; length: 15; DNA: TGTGCCAGCTCACCCCCGGGACAGTCTCCTAACGAGCAGTACTTC; CDR3: CASSPPGQSPNEQYF
J: TRBJ2-3; V: TRBV6-6; size: many; D: NA; length: 13; DNA: TGTGCCAGCAGTTACTTACAGAGCGATACGCAGTATTTT; CDR3: CASSYLQSDTQYF
J: TRBJ2-5; V: TRBV6-1; size: many; D: TRBD2; length: 14; DNA: TGTGCCAGCAGTGGGGGACTAGGTGCAGAGACCCAGTACTTC; CDR3: CASSGGLGAETQYF
J: TRBJ2-7; V: TRBV3-1; size: NA; D: NA; length: 13; DNA: TGTGCCAGCAGGCCCTGCGGGACTTACGAGCAGTACTTC; CDR3: CASRPCGTYEQYF